Listed here is a single T cell receptor (beta chain). Time point given: 2015-2016 season, pre-vaccination. The data belong to a study of follicular helper T cells after annual influenza vaccination. The CDR3 has 16 amino acids. Germline-derived CDR1 and CDR2 are SEHNR and FQNEAQ (reference sequence). J lost 2 bases, V lost 0 bases, and 4 bases had no gene match. Only in-frame clones appear in the TCRdb table, and some are missing; sequencing was by immunoSEQ multiplex PCR. The table lists more than 8,500 clones, over 80% of them singletons. The sample in question was CXCR5+ CD38- circulating T follicular helper cells from blood, obtained on the day of influenza vaccination. Sample subset: circulating Tfh, non-naive CD4+CXCR5+PD-1+ (ICOS+CD38+ or ICOS-CD38-). The TCR originated in an adult who received the influenza vaccine. The chain is built from TRBV7-9 and TRBJ2-7, with TRBD1 matching over 10 bases. The CDR3 loop is CASSLATGGRTYEQYF. CDR3 DNA: TGTGCCAGCAGCTTAGCGACAGGGGGCAGGACCTACGAGCAGTACTTC.